The sequence of this T cell receptor beta chain was determined in a study of T cells in Graves' hyperthyroidism and ophthalmopathy. Whole-study context: Before any treatment, at initial diagnosis, peripheral blood was collected.

The study left out patients who had uncontrolled infection, other autoimmune disease, pregnancy or lactation. The authors obtained PBMCs from over 7.5 ml of fresh peripheral blood. Germline V gives CDR1 SGHRS, CDR2 YFSETQ. The J segment lost 6 bases and the V segment lost 4 bases, leaving 7 bases of the junction unmatched. The CDR3 spans 14 residues. There are many counts of this clonotype. The antigen remains unidentified. The source material, RNA transcripts, was used to amplify TCR beta CDR3 regions. A set of HTBI primers served as the primers for a first-round RT-PCR of the TCR CDR3. One entry per CDR3 protein, called by TCRdb with MiXCR from the multiplex PCR reads. The data hold approximately 380,000 distinct CDR3 sequences, with more than 13% observed a single time. Points from the study as a whole: The majority of expanded thyroid clonotypes above 0.001 also appeared in blood.

Sequenced material: blood. This clonotype was obtained from a man aged 50 to 59 with Graves' ophthalmopathy. The rearrangement links TRBV5-1 to TRBJ2-1, with TRBD1 matching 7 bases. CDR3 in DNA: TGCGCCAGCAGCACAGAGACAGGGAGCAATGAGCAGTTCTTC. It yields the protein CASSTETGSNEQFF.